This TCR beta chain derives from a study of shared clonotypes between healthy human individuals. Unsorted PBMCs provided DNA that was sequenced on ten immunoSEQ deep assay plates. The table came from immunoSEQ multiplex PCR; TCRdb's copy has only in-frame clones and leaves some out. Among about 490,000 clones, about 79% were seen once, and the ten largest hold 13%. The CDR3 runs to 14 residues. Germline CDR1 is LNHDA and CDR2 is SQIVND (reference sequence). The J segment lost 1 base and the V segment lost 6 bases, leaving 3 bases of the junction unmatched. The origin of this receptor is a woman aged 40 to 49 in good health. Some clones in this sample may be carry-over from other donors' samples. Sequenced input: PBMCs. The chain joins TRBV19 to TRBJ2-5; 9 nucleotides match TRBD1. Here the CDR3 reads CASSPGQGQETQYF. Here the CDR3 DNA reads TGTGCCAGTAGCCCGGGACAGGGCCAAGAGACCCAGTACTTC.